The next 4 T cell receptor beta chains were all read from a single sample in a study of CD8 T cells in ankylosing spondylitis. Study-level findings and limits: Ankylosing spondylitis blood appeared to be characterized by a TCR beta motif of fewer than ten highly homologous variants.

TCRdb reprocessed the 5' RACE reads via MiXCR and lists one record per CDR3 protein. The sample has around 890,000 distinct CDR3 sequences; 10% to 15% are singletons. These receptors have no known antigen. The sample taken for sequencing was blood, either unsorted or a sorted T cell fraction (not recorded which). These receptors were taken from a male donor with ankylosing spondylitis.

This clonotype was seen only a few times. V usage is TRBV28 and J usage is TRBJ2-1; the match to TRBD2 covers 8 bases. CDR3 size: 14 residues. V lost 8 bases to trimming and J lost 0 bases; unmatched junction nucleotides: 3. Germline values: CDR1 MDHEN, CDR2 SYDVKM. CDR3 sequence (DNA): TGTGCCAGCGCAGCGGGGGCCTCCTACAATGAGCAGTTCTTC. It codes for CASAAGASYNEQFF.

This sequence joins TRBV28 and TRBJ2-1, with 9 bases matching TRBD1. Germline loops: CDR1 MDHEN, CDR2 SYDVKM. The ends lost 6 bases at V and 8 bases at J; junction bases unmatched: 20. This CDR3 has 18 residues. The CDR3 spells CASRPPGPAQQGAYEQFF. DNA for the CDR3: TGTGCCAGCAGGCCCCCTGGCCCAGCGCAACAGGGGGCGTATGAGCAGTTCTTC. The whole variable domain, remainder taken from reference TRBV28 and TRBJ2-1, is DVKVTQSSRYLVKRTGEKVFLECVQDMDHENMFWYRQDPGLGLRLIYFSYDVKMKEKGDIPEGYSVSREKKERFSLILESASTNQTSMYLCASRPPGPAQQGAYEQFFGPGTRLTVL.

There are many counts of this clonotype. The gene calls are TRBV20-1 and TRBJ1-1; D may be TRBD1 (5 bases). The CDR3 has 14 residues. CDR1 and CDR2 (germline): DFQATT, SNEGSKA (reference sequence). V was pared by 1 base and J by 3 bases, with 12 bases between. In nucleotides, the CDR3 is TGCAGTGCTAGAGGGGGGAGCATATACACTGAAGCTTTCTTT. It translates to CSARGGSIYTEAFF.

The genes are TRBV3-1 and TRBJ1-2; TRBD1 is a possible D gene (5 bases). Germline CDR1 reads LGHDT; CDR2 reads YNNKEL (reference sequence). The CDR3 has 12 amino acids. The V gene lost 1 base and the J gene lost 7 bases, with 7 bases spanning the gap. CDR3 sequence: CASSQVGAGYTF. DNA of the CDR3: TGTGCCAGCAGCCAAGTCGGGGCTGGCTACACCTTC.